A selection of T cell receptor beta chains follows, all from one sample in a study of memory B cells and T cells in multiple sclerosis. No antigen has been assigned to these receptors. TCRdb keeps only in-frame clones here, not all; method: immunoSEQ multiplex PCR. The table records 35,000 to 55,000 clones, roughly 87% of them present only once. The sample was PBMCs from blood kept in culture. These receptors were obtained from a human donor with multiple sclerosis. CDR3s include the opening cysteine and the closing phenylalanine or tryptophan. The D gene is left open where the match is weak. Clone size is given for some rows only: seen once, a few or many times, or a class if the clone is expanded.

j_gene: TRBJ1-6; d_gene: NA; v_gene: TRBV27; abundance: NA; CDR3aa: CASSLSAGSHSPLHF; CDR3nt: TGTGCCAGCAGTTTATCAGCAGGGTCCCATTCACCCCTCCACTTT
j_gene: TRBJ1-3; d_gene: NA; v_gene: TRBV13; abundance: NA; CDR3aa: CASSLAGNTIYF; CDR3nt: TGTGCCAGCAGCTTAGCGGGAAACACCATATATTTT
j_gene: TRBJ1-2; d_gene: NA; v_gene: TRBV6-1; abundance: NA; CDR3aa: CACPAGVNNYGYTF; CDR3nt: TGTGCCTGTCCGGCAGGGGTGAATAACTATGGCTACACCTTC
j_gene: TRBJ2-5; d_gene: NA; v_gene: TRBV5-1; abundance: NA; CDR3aa: CASSLEGGETQYF; CDR3nt: TGCGCCAGCAGCTTGGAAGGGGGGGAGACCCAGTACTTC
j_gene: TRBJ1-1; d_gene: NA; v_gene: TRBV30; abundance: NA; CDR3aa: CAWSFGVGDTEAFF; CDR3nt: TGTGCCTGGAGTTTTGGGGTAGGGGACACTGAAGCTTTCTTT
j_gene: TRBJ2-7; d_gene: NA; v_gene: TRBV11-3; abundance: few; CDR3aa: CASSLETGTFYEQYF; CDR3nt: TGTGCCAGCAGCTTAGAGACAGGTACCTTCTACGAGCAGTACTTC
j_gene: TRBJ2-5; d_gene: NA; v_gene: TRBV6-5; abundance: NA; CDR3aa: CASSLRAAETQYF; CDR3nt: TGTGCCAGCAGTTTGCGGGCTGCAGAGACCCAGTACTTC
j_gene: TRBJ1-1; d_gene: NA; v_gene: TRBV6-5; abundance: NA; CDR3aa: CASSYSRIAAAFF; CDR3nt: TGTGCCAGCAGTTACTCGAGGATCGCAGCAGCTTTCTTT
j_gene: TRBJ1-1; d_gene: TRBD1; v_gene: TRBV7-6; abundance: NA; CDR3aa: CASSRNRGHNTEAFF; CDR3nt: TGTGCCAGCAGCAGAAACAGGGGGCATAACACTGAAGCTTTCTTT
j_gene: TRBJ2-1; d_gene: NA; v_gene: TRBV2; abundance: NA; CDR3aa: CASMAGEGNEQFF; CDR3nt: TGTGCCAGCATGGCAGGGGAAGGTAATGAGCAGTTCTTC
j_gene: TRBJ2-5; d_gene: NA; v_gene: TRBV4-3; abundance: NA; CDR3aa: CASSQDWGPDETQYF; CDR3nt: TGCGCCAGCAGCCAAGATTGGGGCCCTGACGAGACCCAGTACTTC
j_gene: TRBJ1-4; d_gene: NA; v_gene: TRBV5-1; abundance: NA; CDR3aa: CASSLGDRGGNEKLFF; CDR3nt: TGCGCCAGCAGCCTGGGTGATAGAGGGGGAAATGAAAAACTGTTTTTT
j_gene: TRBJ1-6; d_gene: TRBD1; v_gene: TRBV5-6; abundance: NA; CDR3aa: CASSSNRGLDNSPLHF; CDR3nt: TGTGCCAGCAGCTCCAACAGGGGCTTAGATAATTCACCCCTCCACTTT
j_gene: TRBJ1-4; d_gene: NA; v_gene: TRBV11-2; abundance: NA; CDR3aa: CASSSGFTTNEKLFF; CDR3nt: TGTGCCAGCAGCTCAGGGTTCACAACTAATGAAAAACTGTTTTTT
j_gene: TRBJ1-1; d_gene: NA; v_gene: TRBV9; abundance: NA; CDR3aa: CASSSGQNTEAFF; CDR3nt: TGTGCCAGCAGCTCAGGACAGAACACTGAAGCTTTCTTT
j_gene: TRBJ2-4; d_gene: NA; v_gene: TRBV6-1; abundance: NA; CDR3aa: CASSEMGRMILRLAKNIQYF; CDR3nt: TGTGCCAGCAGTGAGATGGGCAGGATGATACTTCGTCTAGCCAAAAACATTCAGTACTTC
j_gene: TRBJ2-5; d_gene: TRBD1; v_gene: TRBV5-1; abundance: NA; CDR3aa: CASSLMTGTEETQYF; CDR3nt: TGCGCCAGCAGCTTAATGACAGGGACGGAGGAGACCCAGTACTTC
j_gene: TRBJ1-3; d_gene: NA; v_gene: TRBV12-5; abundance: NA; CDR3aa: CASGLETGNTIYF; CDR3nt: TGTGCTAGTGGTTTGGAAACAGGAAACACCATATATTTT
j_gene: TRBJ1-5; d_gene: NA; v_gene: TRBV4-1; abundance: once; CDR3aa: CASSPEGGNQPQHF; CDR3nt: TGCGCCAGCAGCCCGGAAGGGGGGAATCAGCCCCAGCATTTT
j_gene: TRBJ2-5; d_gene: TRBD2; v_gene: TRBV5-6; abundance: NA; CDR3aa: CASSWGGSPYQETQYF; CDR3nt: TGTGCCAGCAGCTGGGGGGGAAGTCCGTACCAAGAGACCCAGTACTTC
j_gene: TRBJ1-2; d_gene: NA; v_gene: TRBV4-3; abundance: NA; CDR3aa: CASSSFGALGGYTF; CDR3nt: TGCGCCAGCAGCAGCTTTGGGGCCTTAGGGGGCTACACCTTC
j_gene: TRBJ2-3; d_gene: NA; v_gene: TRBV7-3; abundance: NA; CDR3aa: CASSLGRSTDTQYF; CDR3nt: TGTGCCAGCAGCTTAGGTCGGTCGACAGATACGCAGTATTTT
j_gene: TRBJ2-3; d_gene: NA; v_gene: TRBV5-1; abundance: NA; CDR3aa: CASSPGRYTDTQYF; CDR3nt: TGCGCCAGCAGCCCTGGCCGTTACACAGATACGCAGTATTTT
j_gene: TRBJ1-1; d_gene: NA; v_gene: TRBV19; abundance: NA; CDR3aa: CASSYPTGMHTEAFF; CDR3nt: TGTGCCAGTAGTTATCCCACAGGGATGCACACTGAAGCTTTCTTT
j_gene: TRBJ1-5; d_gene: NA; v_gene: TRBV5-5; abundance: NA; CDR3aa: CASSQASQDQPQHF; CDR3nt: TGTGCCAGCAGCCAAGCCTCACAGGATCAGCCCCAGCATTTT
j_gene: TRBJ1-4; d_gene: NA; v_gene: TRBV15; abundance: few; CDR3aa: CATSRVPEKLFF; CDR3nt: TGTGCCACCAGCAGAGTTCCCGAAAAACTGTTTTTT
j_gene: TRBJ2-3; d_gene: TRBD2; v_gene: TRBV5-1; abundance: NA; CDR3aa: CASSLVGLAGSLLAVDTQYF; CDR3nt: TGCGCCAGCAGCTTGGTCGGTTTAGCGGGGAGCCTCCTAGCAGTAGATACGCAGTATTTT
j_gene: TRBJ2-1; d_gene: NA; v_gene: TRBV7-7; abundance: NA; CDR3aa: CASSLAAVGDEQFF; CDR3nt: TGTGCCAGCAGCTTAGCCGCAGTGGGCGATGAGCAGTTCTTC
j_gene: TRBJ1-1; d_gene: NA; v_gene: TRBV18; abundance: NA; CDR3aa: CASSPFLRGPNTEAFF; CDR3nt: TGTGCCAGCTCACCATTCCTCAGGGGACCTAACACTGAAGCTTTCTTT
j_gene: TRBJ1-1; d_gene: TRBD1; v_gene: TRBV11-2; abundance: NA; CDR3aa: CASSYYQGGVTEAFF; CDR3nt: TGTGCCAGCAGCTACTATCAGGGGGGTGTCACTGAAGCTTTCTTT
j_gene: TRBJ1-1; d_gene: NA; v_gene: TRBV27; abundance: NA; CDR3aa: CASSRGFNTEAFF; CDR3nt: TGTGCCAGCAGTCGCGGATTTAACACTGAAGCTTTCTTT
j_gene: TRBJ2-5; d_gene: TRBD2; v_gene: TRBV29-1; abundance: few; CDR3aa: CSVVAGGRETQYF; CDR3nt: TGCAGCGTTGTGGCGGGGGGTCGGGAGACCCAGTACTTC
j_gene: TRBJ1-1; d_gene: NA; v_gene: TRBV27; abundance: NA; CDR3aa: CASSLSRGNTEAFF; CDR3nt: TGTGCCAGCAGTTTAAGCAGGGGGAACACTGAAGCTTTCTTT
j_gene: TRBJ1-1; d_gene: NA; v_gene: TRBV2; abundance: NA; CDR3aa: CASSVGRTVTEAFF; CDR3nt: TGTGCCAGCAGTGTGGGGAGGACTGTCACTGAAGCTTTCTTT
j_gene: TRBJ2-7; d_gene: NA; v_gene: TRBV5-1; abundance: NA; CDR3aa: CASSLGSGAVWEQYF; CDR3nt: TGCGCCAGCAGCTTGGGATCGGGGGCCGTGTGGGAGCAGTACTTC
j_gene: TRBJ2-1; d_gene: TRBD2; v_gene: TRBV30; abundance: once; CDR3aa: CAWSRTSGDEQFF; CDR3nt: TGTGCCTGGAGCAGGACTAGCGGGGATGAGCAGTTCTTC
j_gene: TRBJ1-5; d_gene: NA; v_gene: TRBV30; abundance: NA; CDR3aa: CAWNRGNQPQHF; CDR3nt: TGTGCCTGGAACCGTGGCAATCAGCCCCAGCATTTT
j_gene: TRBJ2-7; d_gene: TRBD1; v_gene: TRBV19; abundance: NA; CDR3aa: CASSIMTGSAYEQYF; CDR3nt: TGTGCCAGTAGTATAATGACAGGGTCGGCCTACGAGCAGTACTTC
j_gene: TRBJ2-7; d_gene: NA; v_gene: TRBV27; abundance: once; CDR3aa: CASSFIGTSYEQYF; CDR3nt: TGTGCCAGCAGTTTTATCGGGACCTCCTACGAGCAGTACTTC
j_gene: TRBJ2-7; d_gene: NA; v_gene: TRBV6-5; abundance: NA; CDR3aa: CASASGIYEQYF; CDR3nt: TGTGCCAGCGCATCAGGGATCTACGAGCAGTACTTC
j_gene: TRBJ2-1; d_gene: TRBD2; v_gene: TRBV5-8; abundance: NA; CDR3aa: CASSWTGTSGGISSYNEQFF; CDR3nt: TGTGCCAGCAGCTGGACCGGGACTAGCGGGGGGATTAGCTCCTACAATGAGCAGTTCTTC
j_gene: TRBJ1-4; d_gene: NA; v_gene: TRBV29-1; abundance: NA; CDR3aa: CSVEDRQTNEKLFF; CDR3nt: TGCAGCGTTGAAGATCGGCAGACTAATGAAAAACTGTTTTTT
j_gene: TRBJ2-5; d_gene: NA; v_gene: TRBV5-6; abundance: NA; CDR3aa: CASSLEYQETQYF; CDR3nt: TGTGCCAGCAGCTTGGAGTACCAAGAGACCCAGTACTTC
j_gene: TRBJ2-1; d_gene: TRBD2; v_gene: TRBV27; abundance: NA; CDR3aa: CASSSSSGGAGDEQFF; CDR3nt: TGTGCCAGCAGTTCCTCAAGCGGGGGGGCAGGAGATGAGCAGTTCTTC
j_gene: TRBJ1-2; d_gene: TRBD1; v_gene: TRBV11-2; abundance: NA; CDR3aa: CASSLRQGGYGYTF; CDR3nt: TGTGCCAGCAGCCTAAGACAGGGGGGCTATGGCTACACCTTC
j_gene: TRBJ2-5; d_gene: NA; v_gene: TRBV20-1; abundance: NA; CDR3aa: CSASGETQYF; CDR3nt: TGCAGTGCTTCGGGGGAGACCCAGTACTTC
j_gene: TRBJ2-7; d_gene: TRBD1; v_gene: TRBV2; abundance: NA; CDR3aa: CASSGDRGSSYEQYF; CDR3nt: TGTGCCAGCAGTGGGGACAGGGGGAGCTCCTACGAGCAGTACTTC
j_gene: TRBJ1-5; d_gene: NA; v_gene: TRBV6-5; abundance: NA; CDR3aa: CASRNTGNGDQPQHF; CDR3nt: TGTGCCAGCAGAAATACAGGGAATGGGGATCAGCCCCAGCATTTT
j_gene: TRBJ2-1; d_gene: TRBD1; v_gene: TRBV9; abundance: NA; CDR3aa: CASSPTGTVYNEQFF; CDR3nt: TGTGCCAGCAGCCCTACCGGGACAGTCTACAATGAGCAGTTCTTC
j_gene: TRBJ1-1; d_gene: NA; v_gene: TRBV11-2; abundance: NA; CDR3aa: CASSLAREGSAFF; CDR3nt: TGTGCCAGCAGCCTAGCCCGGGAAGGGTCGGCTTTCTTT
j_gene: TRBJ2-5; d_gene: NA; v_gene: TRBV7-2; abundance: NA; CDR3aa: CASRLIRGTQETQYF; CDR3nt: TGTGCCAGCCGCTTAATCCGGGGCACACAAGAGACCCAGTACTTC
j_gene: TRBJ1-2; d_gene: NA; v_gene: TRBV29-1; abundance: NA; CDR3aa: CSVLDPGIYGYTF; CDR3nt: TGCAGCGTCCTAGATCCCGGGATCTATGGCTACACCTTC
j_gene: TRBJ2-1; d_gene: TRBD2; v_gene: TRBV9; abundance: NA; CDR3aa: CASSVSGGPYNEQFF; CDR3nt: TGTGCCAGCAGCGTTAGCGGGGGCCCCTACAATGAGCAGTTCTTC
j_gene: TRBJ1-6; d_gene: NA; v_gene: TRBV30; abundance: NA; CDR3aa: CAWSVALGVNSPLHF; CDR3nt: TGTGCCTGGAGTGTAGCCTTGGGGGTAAATTCACCCCTCCACTTT
j_gene: TRBJ1-2; d_gene: TRBD1; v_gene: TRBV18; abundance: NA; CDR3aa: CASSPPDRGVYGYTF; CDR3nt: TGTGCCAGCTCACCACCGGACAGGGGTGTCTATGGCTACACCTTC